A single sample is the source of the 30 T cell receptor beta chains below, sequenced in a study of blood T cell repertoires in COVID-19 (dated by TCRdb to about 2020). The library was built by means of the immunoSEQ multiplex PCR assay. The immuneACCESS repertoire file appears here via TCRdb, limited to in-frame rearrangements. These files lack a portion of the clones; in checked studies, under half of the deficit traces to unresolved V genes, and the cause of the others is not known. The sample data list around 300,000 clones, and about 91% of these were observed just once. The ten largest clones capture roughly 1.7% of the sample. Material for sequencing was peripheral blood. These receptors came from a woman in her thirties with COVID-19, enrolled during active disease.

The genes are TRBV25-1 and TRBJ2-7; TRBD1 matches at 8 bases. The germline CDR1 and CDR2 sequences are MGHDK and SYGVNS. The CDR3 is 13 residues long. Trimming took 11 bases from V and 4 from J; bases not matched to a gene: 10. CDR3 sequence reads: CAEPTGATYEQYV. The CDR3, as DNA: TGTGCCGAACCGACAGGGGCCACTTACGAGCAGTACGTC.

The chain combines TRBV18 with TRBJ1-4, with D maybe TRBD1 (5 bases). There are 15 residues in the CDR3. V dropped 2 bases and J dropped 8 bases, with 15 bases sitting between them. Germline assignment: CDR1 KGHSH and CDR2 LQKENI. CDR3 sequence: CASSPGGGGVEKLFF. CDR3 sequence (DNA): TGTGCCAGCTCACCAGGAGGAGGAGGGGTCGAAAAACTGTTTTTT. Full variable domain (missing parts from reference TRBV18 and TRBJ1-4): NAGVMQNPRHLVRRRGQEARLRCSPMKGHSHVYWYRQLPEEGLKFMVYLQKENIIDESGMPKERFSAEFPKEGPSILRIQQVVRGDSAAYFCASSPGGGGVEKLFFGSGTQLSVL.

The chain joins TRBV5-1 to TRBJ2-3; no reliable D call. This CDR3 is 13 amino acids long. V was pared by 4 bases and J by 5 bases, with 11 bases between. From germline, CDR1 is SGHRS and CDR2 YFSETQ. The DNA for the CDR3 is TGCGCCAGCAGCGGTAATAGCTTAGATACGCAGTATTTT. This gives the protein CASSGNSLDTQYF.

The gene calls are TRBV7-9 and TRBJ2-3, with D perhaps matching TRBD2 (6 bases). Trimming removed 5 bases at V and 5 bases at J, with 17 bases between. The CDR3 contains 15 residues. Germline CDR1 and CDR2: SEHNR and FQNEAQ (reference sequence). DNA of the CDR3: TGTGCCAGCAGCCGGGACTTCCTAAGAGGAGATACGCAGTATTTT. The encoded protein is CASSRDFLRGDTQYF.

The chain has TRBV6-5 and TRBJ1-5, with 8 positions matching TRBD1. Germline CDR1 reads MNHEY; CDR2 reads SVGAGI. The CDR3 sequence is 15 residues long. Germline trimming cut 2 bases from V and 6 bases from J; bases unmatched to any gene: 6. The chain's CDR3 is CASSYDRGAGQPQHF. The CDR3 nucleotides are TGTGCCAGCAGTTACGACAGGGGAGCCGGTCAGCCCCAGCATTTT.

This sequence joins TRBV3-1 (or the pseudogene TRBV3-2) and TRBJ2-3, with TRBD2 matching 10 bases. This CDR3 is built from 17 residues. J lost 6 bases, V lost 1 base, and 10 bases had no gene match. Per germline, CDR1 LGHDT and CDR2 YNNKEL (reference sequence). The CDR3 sequence is CASSQGTLAGVRDTQYF. DNA for the CDR3: TGTGCCAGCAGCCAAGGGACTCTAGCGGGGGTCCGGGATACGCAGTATTTT.

The CDR3 region is CASSQYYGTGGDGYTF. CDR3 nucleotide sequence: TGTGCCAGCAGCCAATACTATGGGACAGGGGGAGATGGCTACACCTTC. The V call is TRBV3-1 (or the pseudogene TRBV3-2), the J call TRBJ1-2, with 11 bases identical to TRBD1. The V and J ends lost 2 bases and 6 bases, in that order; junction bases with no gene match: 8. The CDR3 extends over 16 amino acids. CDR1 and CDR2 from the germline V gene are LGHDT and YNNKEL (reference sequence).

V and J are TRBV19 and TRBJ2-7; 8 nucleotides agree with TRBD1. CDR1 is LNHDA and CDR2 is SQIVND in the germline V gene (reference sequence). V gave up 5 bases and J gave up 4 bases; unmatched junction bases: 7. This CDR3 spans 14 amino acids. The CDR3 reads CASSPGTGPYEQYF. CDR3 nucleotide sequence: TGTGCCAGTAGTCCCGGGACAGGACCGTACGAGCAGTACTTC.

The chain joins TRBV7-9 to TRBJ1-2, with 10 positions matching TRBD1. Trimming at V came to 8 bases and at J to 2 bases, leaving 2 bases not matched to a gene. CDR3 length: 13 amino acids. CDR1 and CDR2 (germline): SEHNR, FQNEAQ (reference sequence). Here the CDR3 reads CASGQGDNYGYTF. CDR3 sequence (DNA): TGTGCCAGCGGACAGGGGGACAACTATGGCTACACCTTC.

The table lists this clone with a count of one. The chain carries TRBV7-2 and TRBJ2-5; 10 positions agree with TRBD2. CDR1 SGHTA and CDR2 FQGNSA come from the germline V gene. The V segment lost 2 bases and the J segment 7 bases; nucleotides outside the gene matches: 7. The CDR3 has 15 amino acids. The CDR3: CASSLNLAGVGTQYF. DNA for the CDR3: TGTGCCAGCAGCTTAAACCTAGCGGGGGTGGGGACCCAGTACTTC.

This sequence joins TRBV6-1 and TRBJ1-3; 7 bases fit TRBD1. Germline trimming cut 4 bases from V and 0 bases from J; bases unmatched to any gene: 9. The CDR3 contains 17 residues. Germline CDR1 reads MNHNS; CDR2 reads SASEGT. The CDR3 DNA reads TGTGCCAGCAGTGCAACAAGACAGGGTAGCTCTGGAAACACCATATATTTT. This sequence encodes CASSATRQGSSGNTIYF.

This chain uses TRBV18 with TRBJ1-1; 7 bases are a match to TRBD1. V lost 4 bases and J lost 10; bases outside the gene matches: 9. Germline V gene sequence: CDR1 KGHSH, CDR2 LQKENI. CDR3 size: 13 residues. CDR3 sequence reads: CASSLDRARIAFF. The CDR3 nucleotides are TGTGCCAGCTCACTTGACAGGGCCAGAATAGCTTTCTTT.

The rearrangement uses TRBV7-2 and TRBJ2-7, with D uncertain. V dropped 1 base and J dropped 1 base, with 8 bases sitting between them. CDR1 is SGHTA, CDR2 FQGNSA, per germline. This CDR3 region has 14 residues. The CDR3 region is CASSLVAPSYEQYF. In DNA, the CDR3 is TGTGCCAGCAGCTTAGTGGCCCCTTCCTACGAGCAGTACTTC. Supplemented by reference TRBV7-2 and TRBJ2-7, the full variable domain reads GAGVSQSPSNKVTEKGKDVELRCDPISGHTALYWYRQSLGQGLEFLIYFQGNSAPDKSGLPSDRFSAERTGGSVSTLTIQRTQQEDSAVYLCASSLVAPSYEQYFGPGTRLTVT.

The DNA of the CDR3 is TGCAGCGTTTCTACAGGGGGCGTTGACTATGGCTACACCTTC. Amino acids: CSVSTGGVDYGYTF. V usage is TRBV29-1 and J usage is TRBJ1-2, with 9 bases lining up with TRBD1. V lost 5 bases to trimming and J lost 3 bases; unmatched junction nucleotides: 7. Germline V lookup: CDR1 SQVTM, CDR2 ANQGSEA. CDR3 size: 14 residues.

The V call is TRBV11-2, the J call TRBJ2-5; TRBD2 agrees at 11 bases. The CDR3 runs to 16 residues. CDR1 SGHAT and CDR2 FQNNGV come from the germline V gene. V was clipped by 2 bases and J by 2 bases; unmatched bases: 4. The CDR3 DNA follows: TGTGCCAGCAGCTTATCACTAGCGGGGGATCAAGAGACCCAGTACTTC. It specifies CASSLSLAGDQETQYF.

This rearrangement joins TRBV12-2 to TRBJ1-2. TRBV12-2 is annotated as a pseudogene. This CDR3 contains 15 residues. The CDR3 DNA reads as TGTGCAAGTCATACACCGGGGGGTGGAGGGCATGGCTACACCTTC. It translates to CASHTPGGGGHGYTF.

CDR3 amino acids: CTSSQETGRGYGNEQFF. In DNA form, the CDR3 reads TGCACCAGCAGCCAAGAGACGGGGAGGGGGTATGGGAATGAGCAGTTCTTC. V usage is TRBV1 and J usage is TRBJ2-1; the table names TRBD2, a call not compared with the DNA. TRBV1 is designated a pseudogene. The CDR3 is 17 amino acids.

This clone was observed a few times. V is TRBV7-2 and J is TRBJ2-1, with 7 bases lining up with TRBD2. V lost 5 bases and J lost 5; bases outside the gene matches: 9. The CDR3 length is 15 residues. The germline gives CDR1 SGHTA, CDR2 FQGNSA. Written as DNA, the CDR3 is TGTGCCAGCAGCACAAACGGGGGGACCAACAATGAGCAGTTCTTC. It specifies CASSTNGGTNNEQFF.

The chain couples TRBV6-1 to TRBJ1-2; a possible D gene is TRBD1 (5 bases). CDR3 length: 13 residues. V was trimmed by 2 bases and J by 8 bases, leaving 12 bases between them. The germline CDR1 and CDR2 sequences are MNHNS and SASEGT. This CDR3 is CASSERGVGGYTF. DNA of the CDR3: TGTGCCAGCAGTGAAAGGGGCGTAGGAGGCTACACCTTC.

This chain joins TRBV5-6 and TRBJ2-5; the match to TRBD1 covers 8 bases. V trimming: 2 bases; J trimming: 5 bases; junction bases outside the gene matches: 8. The CDR3 length is 15 residues. CDR1 and CDR2 from the germline V gene are SGHDT and YYEEEE. The CDR3 loop is CASSFPRGQLETQYF. The CDR3 DNA follows: TGTGCCAGCAGCTTCCCCAGGGGGCAGTTGGAGACCCAGTACTTC.

The chain uses TRBV14 and TRBJ2-7; D not certain. Germline-derived CDR1 and CDR2 are SGHDN and FVKESK. This CDR3 has 12 residues. The V end was cut by 3 bases, the J end by 3 bases, with 6 bases between. CDR3 protein: CASSQYFYEQYF. CDR3 sequence (DNA): TGTGCCAGCAGCCAGTATTTCTACGAGCAGTACTTC.

This rearrangement joins TRBV28 to TRBJ1-2, with D unresolved. Germline V gives CDR1 MDHEN, CDR2 SYDVKM. The CDR3 extends over 14 amino acids. The V and J ends lost 5 bases and 2 bases respectively, with 12 bases between them. CDR3 sequence reads: CASSVPFGNYGYTF. The CDR3 DNA reads as TGTGCCAGCAGTGTCCCTTTCGGGAACTATGGCTACACCTTC.

With respect to this clone: The same CDR3 also results from other DNA sequences found in this sample. The rearrangement joins TRBV12-3 or TRBV12-4 to TRBJ1-1; D call uncertain. V dropped 9 bases and J dropped 0 bases, with 11 bases sitting between them. The CDR3 has 13 amino acids. CDR3 coding DNA: TGTGCCAGTTCGCGGAGCATGAACACTGAAGCTTTCTTT. It encodes CASSRSMNTEAFF.

The chain has TRBV2 and TRBJ1-3; D gene unclear. The V and J ends lost 4 bases and 8 bases respectively, with 9 bases between them. Germline CDR1 reads SNHLY; CDR2 reads FYNNEI. The CDR3 consists of 12 residues. The CDR3 is CASSGAGDTIYF. CDR3 DNA sequence: TGTGCCAGCAGTGGGGCCGGGGACACCATATATTTT. Based on the CDR3 plus reference TRBV2 and TRBJ1-3, the full variable domain is EPEVTQTPSHQVTQMGQEVILRCVPISNHLYFYWYRQILGQKVEFLVSFYNNEISEKSEIFDDQFSVERPDGSNFTLKIRSTKLEDSAMYFCASSGAGDTIYFGEGSWLTVV.

This rearrangement joins TRBV4-1 to TRBJ1-1, with 10 bases matching TRBD1. The CDR3 is 22 residues long. Germline assignment: CDR1 MGHRA and CDR2 YSYEKL. J lost 0 bases, V lost 1 base, and 20 bases had no gene match. The CDR3 region is CASSQVLIGQGDRPGVNTEAFF. The CDR3 DNA is TGCGCCAGCAGCCAAGTTCTAATTGGACAGGGGGACCGGCCGGGGGTGAACACTGAAGCTTTCTTT.

With respect to this clone: The same CDR3 arises from other DNA sequences in this sample as well. The chain joins TRBV6-5 to TRBJ1-3; D perhaps matches TRBD1 (6 bases). Germline V lookup: CDR1 MNHEY, CDR2 SVGAGI. With 6 bases removed from V and 4 bases from J, the gap between germline ends came to 16 bases. The CDR3 consists of 15 residues. This CDR3 reads CASRTGRSRGNTIYF. CDR3 bases: TGTGCCAGCAGAACAGGGCGGTCGAGGGGAAACACCATATATTTT.

V gene TRBV24-1 combines with J gene TRBJ1-2, with a possible D match to TRBD1 (6 bases). The V end was cut by 3 bases, the J end by 3 bases, with 10 bases between. The CDR3 runs to 14 residues. Germline V gives CDR1 KGHDR, CDR2 SFDVKD. CDR3 sequence reads: CATSDPGQYYGYTF. DNA of the CDR3: TGTGCCACCAGTGATCCCGGACAGTACTATGGCTACACCTTC.

The V and J genes are TRBV28 and TRBJ2-7, with TRBD2 identical over 7 bases. This CDR3 contains 13 residues. Trimming removed 6 bases from V and 7 bases from J; junction bases left unmatched: 9. From germline, CDR1 is MDHEN and CDR2 SYDVKM. CDR3 sequence: CASSSVLAREQYV. For the CDR3, the DNA is TGTGCCAGCAGCTCCGTACTAGCGCGGGAGCAGTACGTC.

V usage is TRBV19 and J usage is TRBJ2-2; D gene unclear. This CDR3 contains 15 residues. The V gene lost 1 base and the J gene lost 5 bases, with 11 bases spanning the gap. The germline CDR1 and CDR2 sequences are LNHDA and SQIVND (reference sequence). This chain's CDR3 is CASSIVEASTGELFF. The CDR3 coding sequence is TGTGCCAGTAGTATAGTTGAAGCGAGTACCGGGGAGCTGTTTTTT.

DNA for the CDR3: TGTGCCAGCACCCAAAGGCGGGGGTACACCGGGGAGCTGTTTTTT. This encodes CASTQRRGYTGELFF. The chain has TRBV6-5 and TRBJ2-2; TRBD2 matches 7 bases. Looked up from germline, CDR1 is MNHEY and CDR2 is SVGAGI. Trimming at V came to 7 bases and at J to 3 bases, leaving 8 bases not matched to a gene. CDR3 length: 15 amino acids.